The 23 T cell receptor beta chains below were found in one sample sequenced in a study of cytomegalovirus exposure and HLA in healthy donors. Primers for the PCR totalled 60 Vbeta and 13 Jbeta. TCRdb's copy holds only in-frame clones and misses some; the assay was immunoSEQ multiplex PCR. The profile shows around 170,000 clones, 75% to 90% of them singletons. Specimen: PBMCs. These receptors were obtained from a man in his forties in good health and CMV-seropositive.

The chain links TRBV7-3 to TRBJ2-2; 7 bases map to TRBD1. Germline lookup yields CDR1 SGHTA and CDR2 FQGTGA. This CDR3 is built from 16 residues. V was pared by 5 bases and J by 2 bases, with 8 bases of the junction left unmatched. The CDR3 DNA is TGTGCCAGCAGCCAAGACAGGGTCGGAAACACCGGGGAGCTGTTTTTT. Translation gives CASSQDRVGNTGELFF.

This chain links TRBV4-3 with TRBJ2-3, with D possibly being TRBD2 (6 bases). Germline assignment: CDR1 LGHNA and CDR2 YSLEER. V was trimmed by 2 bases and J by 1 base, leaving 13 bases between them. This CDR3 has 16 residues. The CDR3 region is CASSQSRGMGTDTQYF. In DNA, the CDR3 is TGCGCCAGCAGCCAAAGCCGGGGGATGGGCACAGATACGCAGTATTTT.

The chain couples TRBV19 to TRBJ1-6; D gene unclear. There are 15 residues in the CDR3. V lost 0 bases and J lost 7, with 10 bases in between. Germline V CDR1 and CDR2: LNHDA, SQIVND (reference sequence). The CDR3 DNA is TGTGCCAGTAGTATAGACCTACAGAAAAATTCACCCCTCCACTTT. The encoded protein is CASSIDLQKNSPLHF.

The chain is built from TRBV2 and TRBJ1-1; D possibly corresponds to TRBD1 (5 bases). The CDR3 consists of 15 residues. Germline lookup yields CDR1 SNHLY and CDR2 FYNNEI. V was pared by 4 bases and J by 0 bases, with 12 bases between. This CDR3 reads CASSVLGGLNTEAFF. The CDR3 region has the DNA TGTGCCAGCAGTGTCTTGGGGGGTCTGAACACTGAAGCTTTCTTT.

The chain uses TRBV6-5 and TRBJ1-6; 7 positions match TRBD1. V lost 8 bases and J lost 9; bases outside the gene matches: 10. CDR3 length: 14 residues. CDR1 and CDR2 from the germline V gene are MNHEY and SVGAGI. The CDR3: CASRVRQGASPLHF. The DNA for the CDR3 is TGTGCCAGCCGAGTTCGACAGGGAGCTTCACCCCTCCACTTT.

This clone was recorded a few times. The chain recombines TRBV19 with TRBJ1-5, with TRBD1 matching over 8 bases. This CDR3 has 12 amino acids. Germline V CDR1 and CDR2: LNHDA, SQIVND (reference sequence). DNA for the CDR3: TGTGCTACCGGACAGGGTTTCCAGCCCCAGCATTTT. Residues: CATGQGFQPQHF.

CDR3 loop: CASSLPRDRGTQYF. The CDR3 region has the DNA TGTGCCAGCAGCTTACCGAGGGACAGGGGAACCCAGTACTTC. This chain joins TRBV7-9 and TRBJ2-5; TRBD1 agrees at 10 bases. CDR1 and CDR2 from the germline V gene are SEHNR and FQNEAQ (reference sequence). CDR3 length: 14 amino acids. V lost 2 bases to trimming and J lost 8 bases; unmatched junction nucleotides: 5.

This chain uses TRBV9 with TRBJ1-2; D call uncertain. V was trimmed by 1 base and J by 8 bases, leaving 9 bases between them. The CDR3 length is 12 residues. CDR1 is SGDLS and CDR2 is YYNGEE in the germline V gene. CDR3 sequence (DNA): TGTGCCAGCAGCGTAAACGGAGCAGGCTACACCTTC. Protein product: CASSVNGAGYTF. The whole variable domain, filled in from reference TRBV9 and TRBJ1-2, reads DSGVTQTPKHLITATGQRVTLRCSPRSGDLSVYWYQQSLDQGLQFLIQYYNGEERAKGNILERFSAQQFPDLHSELNLSSLELGDSALYFCASSVNGAGYTFGSGTRLTVV.

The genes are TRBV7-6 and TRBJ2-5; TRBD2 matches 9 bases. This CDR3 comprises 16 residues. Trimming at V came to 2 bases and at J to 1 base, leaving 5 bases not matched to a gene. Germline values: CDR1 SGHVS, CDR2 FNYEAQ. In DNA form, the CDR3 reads TGTGCCAGCAGCTTATCAGTAGCGGGGGCCCAAGAGACCCAGTACTTC. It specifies CASSLSVAGAQETQYF.

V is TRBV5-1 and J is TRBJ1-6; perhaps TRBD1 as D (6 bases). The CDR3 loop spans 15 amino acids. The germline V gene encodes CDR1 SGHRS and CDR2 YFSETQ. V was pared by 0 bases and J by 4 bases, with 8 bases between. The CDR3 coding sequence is TGCGCCAGCAGCTTGGACAGGGCTTATAATTCACCCCTCCACTTT. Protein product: CASSLDRAYNSPLHF.

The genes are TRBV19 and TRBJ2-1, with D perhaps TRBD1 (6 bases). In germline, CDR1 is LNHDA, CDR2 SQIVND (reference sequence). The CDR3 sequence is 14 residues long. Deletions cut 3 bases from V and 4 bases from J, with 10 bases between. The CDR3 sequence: CASSMWTDYNEQFF. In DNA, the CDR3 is TGTGCCAGTAGTATGTGGACAGATTACAATGAGCAGTTCTTC.

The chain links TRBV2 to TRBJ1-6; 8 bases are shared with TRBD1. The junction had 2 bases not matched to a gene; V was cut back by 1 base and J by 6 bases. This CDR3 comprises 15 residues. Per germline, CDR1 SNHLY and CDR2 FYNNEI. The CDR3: CASSEVQGANSPLHF. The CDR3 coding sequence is TGTGCCAGCAGTGAAGTCCAGGGGGCTAATTCACCCCTCCACTTT.

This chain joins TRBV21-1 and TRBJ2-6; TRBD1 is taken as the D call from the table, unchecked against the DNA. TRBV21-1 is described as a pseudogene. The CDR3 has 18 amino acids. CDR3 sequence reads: CASSKADRLNSGANVLTF. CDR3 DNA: TGTGCCAGCAGCAAAGCCGACAGATTAAACTCTGGGGCCAACGTCCTGACTTTC.

CDR3 nucleotide sequence: TGTGCCAGCAGCGCGACAGACGATGGCACTGAAGCTTTCTTT. It codes for CASSATDDGTEAFF. The genes are TRBV7-3 and TRBJ1-1, with TRBD1 as a possible D gene (5 bases). Per germline, CDR1 SGHTA and CDR2 FQGTGA. This CDR3 spans 14 amino acids. Trimming took off 5 bases at V and 4 bases at J, with 14 bases between the two ends.

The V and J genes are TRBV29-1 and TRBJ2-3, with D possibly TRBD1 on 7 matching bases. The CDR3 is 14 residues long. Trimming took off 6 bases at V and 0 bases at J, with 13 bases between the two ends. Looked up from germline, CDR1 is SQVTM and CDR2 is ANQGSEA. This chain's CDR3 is CSVGGQFSTDTQYF. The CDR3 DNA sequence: TGCAGCGTGGGGGGACAGTTTAGCACAGATACGCAGTATTTT.

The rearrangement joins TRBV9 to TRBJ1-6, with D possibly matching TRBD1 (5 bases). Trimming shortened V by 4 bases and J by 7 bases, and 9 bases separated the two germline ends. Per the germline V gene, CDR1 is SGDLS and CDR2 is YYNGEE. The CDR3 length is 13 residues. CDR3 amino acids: CASSSRQNSPLHF. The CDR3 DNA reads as TGTGCCAGCAGCTCCCGACAGAATTCACCCCTCCACTTT.

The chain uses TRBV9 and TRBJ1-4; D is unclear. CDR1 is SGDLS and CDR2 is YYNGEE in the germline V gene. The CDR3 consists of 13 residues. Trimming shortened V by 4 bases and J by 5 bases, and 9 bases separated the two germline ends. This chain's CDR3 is CASSTPGNEKLFF. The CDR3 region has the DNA TGTGCCAGCAGCACTCCCGGGAATGAAAAACTGTTTTTT.

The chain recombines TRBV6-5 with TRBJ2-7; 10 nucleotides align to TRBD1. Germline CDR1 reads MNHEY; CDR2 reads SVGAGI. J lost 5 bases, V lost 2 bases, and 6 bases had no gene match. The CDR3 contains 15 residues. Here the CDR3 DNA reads TGTGCCAGCAGTTACCGGGGGACAGGGGCGCACGAGCAGTACTTC. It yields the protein CASSYRGTGAHEQYF.

DNA of the CDR3: TGTGCCAGCAGCACGAGCGGGTTAGAGACCCAGTACTTC. Translated: CASSTSGLETQYF. The chain carries TRBV5-4 and TRBJ2-5; possibly TRBD2 for D (6 bases). Trimming cost V 4 bases and J 4 bases, with 11 bases left between them. Germline CDR1 and CDR2: SGHNT and YYREEE (reference sequence). This CDR3 has 13 residues.

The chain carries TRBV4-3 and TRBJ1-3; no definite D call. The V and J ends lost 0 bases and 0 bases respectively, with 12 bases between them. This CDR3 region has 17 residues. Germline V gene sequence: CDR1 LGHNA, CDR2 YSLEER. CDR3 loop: CASSQDPAGDSGNTIYF. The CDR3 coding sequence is TGCGCCAGCAGCCAAGACCCCGCAGGCGACTCTGGAAACACCATATATTTT.

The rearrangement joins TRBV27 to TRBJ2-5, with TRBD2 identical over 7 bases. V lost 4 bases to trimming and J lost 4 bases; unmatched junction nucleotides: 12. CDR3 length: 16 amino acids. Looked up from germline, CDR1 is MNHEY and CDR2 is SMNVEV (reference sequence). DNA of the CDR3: TGTGCCAGCAGTTCACGCGCAGGGAGGGTTGGAGAGACCCAGTACTTC. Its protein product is CASSSRAGRVGETQYF.

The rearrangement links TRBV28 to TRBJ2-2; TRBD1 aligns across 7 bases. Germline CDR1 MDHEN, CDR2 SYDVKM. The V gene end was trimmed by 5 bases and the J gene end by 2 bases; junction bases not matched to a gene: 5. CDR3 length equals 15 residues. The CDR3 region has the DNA TGTGCCAGCAGTCCGGGACAGCTAAACACCGGGGAGCTGTTTTTT. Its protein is CASSPGQLNTGELFF.

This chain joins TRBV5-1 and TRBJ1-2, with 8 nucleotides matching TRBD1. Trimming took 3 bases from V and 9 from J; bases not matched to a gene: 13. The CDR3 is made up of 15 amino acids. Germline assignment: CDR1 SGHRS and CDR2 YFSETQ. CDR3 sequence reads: CASSSLPGQVASYTF. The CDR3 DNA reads TGCGCCAGCAGCTCTTTACCGGGACAGGTCGCGAGCTACACCTTC.